The 26 T cell receptor beta chains listed next were all sequenced from one sample in a study of blood T cell repertoires in COVID-19. Profiling relied on immunoSEQ multiplex PCR, and the TCRdb table lists in-frame clones only, not all of them. The sample lists 350,000 to 450,000 clones; around 89% were seen once. The sequenced sample consisted of peripheral blood. The receptors were sampled from a woman aged 40 to 49 with COVID-19, enrolled during active disease.

This chain connects TRBV19 to TRBJ1-2; D is unclear. Trimming shortened V by 3 bases and J by 2 bases, and 16 bases separated the two germline ends. The CDR3 totals 16 residues. Germline CDR1 and CDR2: LNHDA and SQIVND (reference sequence). CDR3 residues: CASSILGGLYNYGYTF. The CDR3 DNA reads as TGTGCCAGTAGTATTCTAGGCGGTCTTTACAACTATGGCTACACCTTC. Full variable domain (rest looked up from reference TRBV19 and TRBJ1-2): DGGITQSPKYLFRKEGQNVTLSCEQNLNHDAMYWYRQDPGQGLRLIYYSQIVNDFQKGDIAEGYSVSREKKESFPLTVTSAQKNPTAFYLCASSILGGLYNYGYTFGSGTRLTVV.

The chain recombines TRBV5-1 with TRBJ1-1, with a possible D match to TRBD1 (5 bases). V was trimmed by 0 bases and J by 4 bases, leaving 7 bases between them. The germline V gene has CDR1 SGHRS and CDR2 YFSETQ. The CDR3 runs 13 residues. CDR3 bases: TGCGCCAGCAGCTTGGCCCAGGGCACTGAAGCTTTCTTT. Residues: CASSLAQGTEAFF.

This sequence joins TRBV11-1 and TRBJ2-7, with a possible D match to TRBD1 (6 bases). Per the germline V gene, CDR1 is SGHAT and CDR2 is FQDESV (reference sequence). Trimming took off 5 bases at V and 5 bases at J, with 13 bases between the two ends. CDR3 size: 13 residues. The CDR3 region is CASSPDSRNEQYF. In nucleotides, the CDR3 is TGTGCCAGCAGCCCGGACAGCCGGAACGAGCAGTACTTC.

The chain combines TRBV15 with TRBJ1-2; possible D gene TRBD1, 5 bases. The CDR3 extends over 15 amino acids. Germline CDR1 and CDR2: LNHNV and YYDKDF (reference sequence). Trimming stripped 0 bases from V and 2 bases from J, with 10 bases between. The CDR3 loop reads CATSRDRAGNYGYTF. Written as DNA, the CDR3 is TGTGCCACCAGCAGAGATCGGGCAGGGAACTATGGCTACACCTTC.

The chain combines TRBV28 with TRBJ1-5, with D tentatively TRBD1 (5 bases). Germline V gene sequence: CDR1 MDHEN, CDR2 SYDVKM. V lost 5 bases and J lost 5, with 13 bases in between. The CDR3 sequence is 14 residues long. The DNA of the CDR3 is TGTGCCAGCAGTCTAACCGCAGGGTATCAGCCCCAGCATTTT. It specifies CASSLTAGYQPQHF.

This clone has a single count. This chain uses TRBV7-6 with TRBJ1-2; perhaps TRBD1 as D (5 bases). Germline loops: CDR1 SGHVS, CDR2 FNYEAQ. Trimming shortened V by 2 bases and J by 4 bases, and 17 bases separated the two germline ends. The CDR3 totals 16 residues. This CDR3 is CASSLTGGGIGYGYTF. CDR3 in DNA: TGTGCCAGCAGCTTAACGGGCGGGGGGATTGGCTATGGCTACACCTTC.

The V call is TRBV30, the J call TRBJ2-6, with D tentatively TRBD1 (7 bases). Looked up from germline, CDR1 is GTSNPN and CDR2 is SVGIG (reference sequence). V lost 7 bases and J lost 0, with 22 bases in between. This CDR3 comprises 18 residues. The chain's CDR3 is CASRGTVFDASGANVLTF. Written as DNA, the CDR3 is TGTGCCTCTCGGGGGACAGTTTTCGACGCCTCTGGGGCCAACGTCCTGACTTTC.

This sequence joins TRBV7-3 and TRBJ2-2; TRBD2 might be the D (6 bases). Trimming left V 2 bases short and J 5 bases short, with 15 bases between. This CDR3 has 16 residues. CDR1 and CDR2 (germline): SGHTA, FQGTGA. CDR3 residues: CASSLDGRGRTGELFF. The CDR3 DNA reads as TGTGCCAGCAGCTTAGATGGGCGGGGAAGGACCGGGGAGCTGTTTTTT.

The V call is TRBV27, the J call TRBJ1-1, with D perhaps TRBD1 (6 bases). This CDR3 is built from 14 residues. Trimming removed 6 bases from V and 1 base from J, with 12 bases in between. Germline V gene sequence: CDR1 MNHEY, CDR2 SMNVEV (reference sequence). Here the CDR3 DNA reads TGTGCCAGCAGCTACCTGACAGGGAACACTGAAGCTTTCTTT. It translates to CASSYLTGNTEAFF.

The V and J genes are TRBV7-2 and TRBJ2-7; D is uncertain. Germline V gene data show CDR1 as SGHTA and CDR2 as FQGNSA. The CDR3 length is 13 residues. V was cut by 2 bases and J by 3 bases, with 8 bases left in between. The CDR3: CASSLSGSYEQYF. The CDR3 DNA sequence: TGTGCCAGCAGCTTAAGTGGCAGCTACGAGCAGTACTTC. The complete variable domain, with remaining parts taken from reference TRBV7-2 and TRBJ2-7, reads GAGVSQSPSNKVTEKGKDVELRCDPISGHTALYWYRQSLGQGLEFLIYFQGNSAPDKSGLPSDRFSAERTGGSVSTLTIQRTQQEDSAVYLCASSLSGSYEQYFGPGTRLTVT.

This chain connects TRBV29-1 to TRBJ1-4, with a weak D call TRBD1 (5 bases). V shed 4 bases and J shed 0 bases, with 12 bases lying between them. There are 15 residues in the CDR3. CDR1 is SQVTM and CDR2 is ANQGSEA in the germline V gene. CDR3 amino acids: CSVADSAATNEKLFF. The CDR3 DNA is TGCAGCGTTGCAGACAGTGCTGCAACTAATGAAAAACTGTTTTTT.

The chain carries TRBV4-3 and TRBJ1-2, with unresolved D. This CDR3 is 12 amino acids long. Looked up from germline, CDR1 is LGHNA and CDR2 is YSLEER. V was pared by 1 base and J by 6 bases, with 6 bases between. CDR3 protein: CASSQARDGYTF. DNA of the CDR3: TGCGCCAGCAGCCAAGCCCGGGATGGCTACACCTTC.

The V call is TRBV28, the J call TRBJ1-2; D unclear. V lost 5 bases and J lost 7, with 14 bases in between. Germline CDR1 is MDHEN and CDR2 is SYDVKM. CDR3 length: 13 residues. The CDR3 reads CASSPPFPGGYTF. CDR3 in DNA: TGTGCCAGCAGTCCGCCGTTTCCCGGTGGCTACACCTTC.

As for this clone: One junction end disagrees with the germline gene, perhaps due to a read error. V usage is TRBV5-6 and J usage is TRBJ2-3; the D gene is possibly TRBD2 (5 bases). This CDR3 spans 16 amino acids. Germline V CDR1 and CDR2: SGHDT, YYEEEE. The CDR3 sequence is CASSLESGRRTDTQYF. The CDR3 DNA reads as TGTGCCAGCAGTTTGGAATCGGGGAGACGCACAGATACGCAGTATTTT.

The V call is TRBV3-1 (or the pseudogene TRBV3-2), the J call TRBJ1-2; TRBD1 matches 7 bases. Per the germline V gene, CDR1 is LGHDT and CDR2 is YNNKEL (reference sequence). The J segment lost 8 bases and the V segment lost 5 bases, leaving 8 bases of the junction unmatched. The CDR3 contains 13 residues. This CDR3 reads CASSLRTGSGYTF. Written as DNA, the CDR3 is TGTGCCAGCAGCTTACGGACAGGATCAGGCTACACCTTC.

This clone occurred once. The chain recombines TRBV12-3 or TRBV12-4 with TRBJ1-3; 7 bases map to TRBD1. V lost 5 bases and J lost 4; bases outside the gene matches: 2. The CDR3 has 13 residues. The CDR3 loop is CASSRGLGNTIYF. In DNA form, the CDR3 reads TGTGCCAGCAGTAGGGGGCTCGGAAACACCATATATTTT.

Worth noting for this clone: Other DNA sequences within the sample encode an identical CDR3. The chain employs TRBV11-1 and TRBJ2-1, with a tentative D call TRBD2 (7 bases). CDR3 length: 15 amino acids. Germline V gene sequence: CDR1 SGHAT, CDR2 FQDESV (reference sequence). The germline V and J ends were trimmed by 5 bases and 4 bases, with 15 bases remaining between them. Here the CDR3 reads CASSPRRGPYNEQFF. CDR3 DNA sequence: TGTGCCAGCAGCCCCCGGCGGGGGCCTTACAATGAGCAGTTCTTC. Full variable domain (outside the CDR3, taken from reference TRBV11-1 and TRBJ2-1): EAEVAQSPRYKITEKSQAVAFWCDPISGHATLYWYRQILGQGPELLVQFQDESVVDDSQLPKDRFSAERLKGVDSTLKIQPAELGDSAMYLCASSPRRGPYNEQFFGPGTRLTVL.

This chain joins TRBV9 and TRBJ2-1; TRBD2 agrees at 9 bases. CDR1 and CDR2 (germline): SGDLS, YYNGEE. The CDR3 has 16 residues. Trimming at V came to 0 bases and at J to 7 bases, leaving 8 bases not matched to a gene. CDR3 in DNA: TGTGCCAGCAGCGTAGAGGGAGCGGGAGGATGGAATGAGCAGTTCTTC. It yields the protein CASSVEGAGGWNEQFF. Using reference TRBV9 and TRBJ2-1 for the parts outside the CDR3, the full variable domain is DSGVTQTPKHLITATGQRVTLRCSPRSGDLSVYWYQQSLDQGLQFLIQYYNGEERAKGNILERFSAQQFPDLHSELNLSSLELGDSALYFCASSVEGAGGWNEQFFGPGTRLTVL.

The chain recombines TRBV3-1 (or the pseudogene TRBV3-2) with TRBJ2-3; a possible D gene is TRBD2 (6 bases). The V gene's germline CDR1 is LGHDT and CDR2 YNNKEL (reference sequence). The CDR3 is 16 residues long. The ends were cut back, 0 bases at V and 0 bases at J, with 10 bases in the middle. The chain's CDR3 is CASSQEVGRSTDTQYF. The CDR3 region has the DNA TGTGCCAGCAGCCAAGAGGTCGGGAGAAGCACAGATACGCAGTATTTT.

The rearrangement links TRBV25-1 to TRBJ2-7; 7 positions agree with TRBD1. CDR1 MGHDK and CDR2 SYGVNS come from the germline V gene. The V gene end was trimmed by 3 bases and the J gene end by 1 base; junction bases not matched to a gene: 6. The CDR3 has 15 residues. This chain's CDR3 is CASSDPGQFSYEQYF. Written as DNA, the CDR3 is TGTGCCAGCAGTGATCCGGGACAGTTTTCCTACGAGCAGTACTTC.

The chain combines TRBV25-1 with TRBJ2-3; 8 bases map to TRBD2. The germline V gene encodes CDR1 MGHDK and CDR2 SYGVNS. This CDR3 contains 15 residues. V shed 8 bases and J 4 bases; nucleotides not matched to a gene: 11. The CDR3 is CASLGRGASPDTQYF. CDR3 nucleotide sequence: TGTGCCAGCCTGGGGCGGGGGGCGAGCCCAGATACGCAGTATTTT.

This clone has a handful of counts. The V gene is TRBV7-2, the J gene TRBJ1-1, with D tentatively TRBD1 (6 bases). Per the germline V gene, CDR1 is SGHTA and CDR2 is FQGNSA. V dropped 1 base and J dropped 7 bases, with 10 bases sitting between them. The CDR3 is made up of 13 amino acids. CDR3 bases: TGTGCCAGCAGCTTAGTTATAGGGGGTGAAGCTTTCTTT. Protein: CASSLVIGGEAFF.

The chain is built from TRBV7-2 and TRBJ1-1; tentative D call: TRBD1 (5 bases). The V end lost 3 bases, the J end lost 1 base, and 12 bases lay between the germline ends. The CDR3 covers 15 residues. The V gene's germline CDR1 is SGHTA and CDR2 FQGNSA. The CDR3 nucleotides are TGTGCCAGCAGCTTTGGTGGGGCTAAGAACACTGAAGCTTTCTTT. Protein: CASSFGGAKNTEAFF.

V gene TRBV7-8 combines with J gene TRBJ2-7, with D perhaps TRBD2 (5 bases). There are 16 residues in the CDR3. CDR1 is SGHVS and CDR2 is FQNEAQ in the germline V gene. V lost 5 bases, J lost 7 bases, and 24 bases lay in between. CDR3 in amino acids: CASSPSNTEGRREQYF. In DNA, the CDR3 is TGTGCCAGCAGCCCCTCCAATACAGAGGGCCGCCGGGAGCAGTACTTC.

This clone has only one observation. The chain recombines TRBV28 with TRBJ2-3, with TRBD2 as a possible D gene (6 bases). The germline V and J ends were trimmed by 3 bases and 1 base, with 8 bases remaining between them. In germline, CDR1 is MDHEN, CDR2 SYDVKM. This CDR3 region has 14 residues. The CDR3 protein is CASSFGGGTDTQYF. DNA of the CDR3: TGTGCCAGCAGTTTCGGAGGGGGCACAGATACGCAGTATTTT.

The V gene is TRBV7-2, the J gene TRBJ2-1, with D possibly TRBD1 on 6 matching bases. Trimming stripped 3 bases from V and 6 bases from J, with 15 bases between. CDR3 length equals 15 residues. Looked up from germline, CDR1 is SGHTA and CDR2 is FQGNSA. The CDR3 DNA sequence: TGTGCCAGCAGCTTGATCTGGGGGCCCGGCAATGAGCAGTTCTTC. Residues: CASSLIWGPGNEQFF.